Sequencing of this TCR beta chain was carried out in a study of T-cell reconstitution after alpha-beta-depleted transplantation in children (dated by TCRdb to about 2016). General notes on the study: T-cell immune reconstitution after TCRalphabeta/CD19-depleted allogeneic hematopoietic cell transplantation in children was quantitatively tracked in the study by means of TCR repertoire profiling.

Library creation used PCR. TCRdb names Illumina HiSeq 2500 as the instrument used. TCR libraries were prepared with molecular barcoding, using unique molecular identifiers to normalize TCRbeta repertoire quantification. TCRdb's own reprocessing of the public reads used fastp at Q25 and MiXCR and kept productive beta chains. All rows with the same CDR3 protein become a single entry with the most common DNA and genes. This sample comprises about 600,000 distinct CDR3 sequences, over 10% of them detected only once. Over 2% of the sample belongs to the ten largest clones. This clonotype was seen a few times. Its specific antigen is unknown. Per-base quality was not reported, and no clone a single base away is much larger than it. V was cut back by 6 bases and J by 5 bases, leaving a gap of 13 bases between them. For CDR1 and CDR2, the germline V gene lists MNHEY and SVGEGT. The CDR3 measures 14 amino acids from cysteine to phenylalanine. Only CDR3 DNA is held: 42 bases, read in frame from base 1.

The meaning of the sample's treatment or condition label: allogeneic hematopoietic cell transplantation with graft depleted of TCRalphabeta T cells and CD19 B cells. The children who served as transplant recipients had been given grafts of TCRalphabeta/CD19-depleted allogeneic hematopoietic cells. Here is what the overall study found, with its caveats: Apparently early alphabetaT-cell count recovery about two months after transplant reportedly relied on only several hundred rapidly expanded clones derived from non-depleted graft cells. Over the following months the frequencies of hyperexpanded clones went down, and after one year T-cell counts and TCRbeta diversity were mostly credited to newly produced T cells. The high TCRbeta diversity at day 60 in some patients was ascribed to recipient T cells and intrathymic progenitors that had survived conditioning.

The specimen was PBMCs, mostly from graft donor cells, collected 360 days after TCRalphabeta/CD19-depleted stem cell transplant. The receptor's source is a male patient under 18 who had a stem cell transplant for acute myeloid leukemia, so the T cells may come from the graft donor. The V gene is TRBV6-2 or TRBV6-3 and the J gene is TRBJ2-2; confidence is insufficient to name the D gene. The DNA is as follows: TGTGCCAGCAGCGTCCTTGGCCGGACCGGGGAGCTGTTTTTT. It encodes CASSVLGRTGELFF.